This is a list of T cell receptor beta chains from one sample in a study of blood T cells in healthy people across ages. TCRdb reanalysed the 5' RACE reads using MiXCR and keeps one entry per CDR3 protein. The sample carries 250,000 to 300,000 distinct CDR3 sequences, roughly 29% recorded once. Sequences were obtained from blood. The receptors were gathered from a woman aged 70-85 years in good health. Each CDR3 is given without its conserved first and last residue.

V gene,CDR3 protein
TRBV6-4,AFDRVTYEQY
TRBV28,ASTRDVRNEQF
TRBV29-1,SVEEERQFEAF
TRBV7-9,ASCAVLPSNTGELF
TRBV4-3,ASSQGPGTSYEQY
TRBV25-1,ASALQENYGYT
TRBV7-8,ASSPYGTGELF
TRBV20-1,SAREPDYGYT
TRBV5-1,ASSLKPGEGTQY
TRBV5-1,ASSRQTSGTGELF
TRBV12-3/TRBV12-4,ASSLTRDQETQY
TRBV12-5,ASGPGRTFQETQY
TRBV7-3,ASSLVSGGPSEAF
TRBV5-1,ASSLGRTGVGEAF
TRBV20-1,SARDGQRLAGGTYEQY
TRBV2,ASSEEGRQF
TRBV12-3/TRBV12-4,ASNLGGFSYNEQF
TRBV24-1,ATSGRTDTQY
TRBV25-1,ASSESRDRGCT
TRBV29-1,SVEASGGELF
TRBV12-3/TRBV12-4,ASSARGQGTTGELF
TRBV9,ASSPGGRYRSGANVLT
TRBV6-5,ASSPGTNVRGYT
TRBV5-1,ASSFVAGSYEQY
TRBV5-1,ASSLGRGSAPVHNEQF
TRBV29-1,STSAGGAANYGYT
TRBV3-1,ASSPQLGREDRTDTQY
TRBV12-3/TRBV12-4,ASSSDRAVNYGYT
TRBV29-1,SVDRAEGYGYT
TRBV7-9,ASSPTTTGKSNEQF
TRBV12-3/TRBV12-4,ATRRSGGSDTQY
TRBV9,ASSLADPYGYT
TRBV20-1,SARERATSYNEQF